This TCR beta chain was recovered during a study of cytomegalovirus exposure and HLA in healthy donors. The V and J ends lost 10 bases and 2 bases respectively, with 11 bases between them. CDR3 length: 13 residues. The V gene's germline CDR1 is SNHLY and CDR2 FYNNEI. PCR employed 60 Vbeta and 13 Jbeta primers. The repertoire was sequenced with immunoSEQ multiplex PCR; TCRdb's copy has only in-frame clones and lacks some. There are about 77,000 clones in the sample; around 78% occur only once, and 3.4% lies in the top ten. This clone came up a few times. Sequencing was performed on PBMCs. The clonotype originates from a man between 40 and 49 years old in good health and CMV-seronegative. The chain combines TRBV2 with TRBJ1-4, with D perhaps matching TRBD1 (6 bases). The DNA for the CDR3 is TGTGCCAAGGGGGGGGGCACTAATGAAAAACTGTTTTTT. This sequence encodes CAKGGGTNEKLFF.